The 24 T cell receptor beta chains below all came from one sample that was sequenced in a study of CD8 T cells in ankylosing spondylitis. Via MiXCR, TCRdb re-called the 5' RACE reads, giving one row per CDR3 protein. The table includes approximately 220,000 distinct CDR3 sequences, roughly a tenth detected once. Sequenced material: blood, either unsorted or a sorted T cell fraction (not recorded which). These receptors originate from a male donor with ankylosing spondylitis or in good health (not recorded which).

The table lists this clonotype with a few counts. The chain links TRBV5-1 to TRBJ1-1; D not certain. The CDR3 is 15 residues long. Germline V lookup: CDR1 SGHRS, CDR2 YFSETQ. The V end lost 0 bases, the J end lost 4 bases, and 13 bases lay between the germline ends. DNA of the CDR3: TGCGCCAGCAGCTTGGCCACGGGAAAACGCACTGAAGCTTTCTTT. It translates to CASSLATGKRTEAFF.

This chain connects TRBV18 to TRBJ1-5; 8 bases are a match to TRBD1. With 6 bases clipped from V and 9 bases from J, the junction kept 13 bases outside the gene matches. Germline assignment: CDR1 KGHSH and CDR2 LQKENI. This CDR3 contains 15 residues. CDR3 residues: CASSPLGQGEWPQHF. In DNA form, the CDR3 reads TGTGCCAGCTCCCCCCTCGGACAGGGAGAGTGGCCCCAGCATTTT.

The CDR3 sequence is CASSFTGFGQDEQYF. The CDR3 nucleotides are TGCGCCAGCAGCTTCACAGGGTTTGGGCAGGACGAGCAGTACTTC. The chain recombines TRBV5-1 with TRBJ2-7, with a possible D match to TRBD1 (6 bases). The CDR3 is made up of 15 amino acids. Germline CDR1 is SGHRS and CDR2 is YFSETQ. V was clipped by 2 bases and J by 5 bases, with 17 bases between them.

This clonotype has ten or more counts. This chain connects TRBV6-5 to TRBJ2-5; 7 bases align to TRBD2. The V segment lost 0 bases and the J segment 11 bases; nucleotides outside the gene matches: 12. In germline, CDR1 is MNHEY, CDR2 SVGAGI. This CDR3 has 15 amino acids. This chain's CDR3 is CASSYSGGSPEGQYF. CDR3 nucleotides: TGTGCCAGCAGTTACTCGGGAGGGTCACCTGAGGGTCAGTACTTC.

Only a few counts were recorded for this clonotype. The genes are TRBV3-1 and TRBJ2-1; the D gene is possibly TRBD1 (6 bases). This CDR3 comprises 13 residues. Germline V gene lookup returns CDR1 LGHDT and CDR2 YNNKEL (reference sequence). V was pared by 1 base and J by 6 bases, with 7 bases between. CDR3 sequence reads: CASSQGDINEQFF. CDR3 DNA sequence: TGTGCCAGCAGCCAAGGGGACATCAATGAGCAGTTCTTC.

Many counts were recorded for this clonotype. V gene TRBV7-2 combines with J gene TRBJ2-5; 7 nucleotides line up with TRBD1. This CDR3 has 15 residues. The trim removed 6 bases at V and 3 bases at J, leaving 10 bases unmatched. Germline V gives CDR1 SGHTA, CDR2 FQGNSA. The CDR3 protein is CASRYFWTGEETQYF. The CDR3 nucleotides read TGTGCCAGCAGATACTTTTGGACAGGAGAAGAGACCCAGTACTTC. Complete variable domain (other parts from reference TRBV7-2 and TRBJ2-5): GAGVSQSPSNKVTEKGKDVELRCDPISGHTALYWYRQSLGQGLEFLIYFQGNSAPDKSGLPSDRFSAERTGGSVSTLTIQRTQQEDSAVYLCASRYFWTGEETQYFGPGTRLLVL.

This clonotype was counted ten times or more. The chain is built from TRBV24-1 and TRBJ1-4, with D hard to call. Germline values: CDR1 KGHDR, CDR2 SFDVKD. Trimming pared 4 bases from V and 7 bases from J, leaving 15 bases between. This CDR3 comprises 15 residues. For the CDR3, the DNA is TGTGCCACCAGTGAAACCGGGCAAGGCGGTGAAAAACTGTTTTTT. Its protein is CATSETGQGGEKLFF.

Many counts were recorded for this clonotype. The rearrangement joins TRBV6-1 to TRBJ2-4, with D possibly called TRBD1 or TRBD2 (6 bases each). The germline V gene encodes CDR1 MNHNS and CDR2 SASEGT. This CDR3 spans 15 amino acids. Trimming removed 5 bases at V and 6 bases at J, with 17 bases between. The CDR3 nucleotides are TGTGCCAGCAGTATGGGGGGCCCCCCGCGAAACATTCAGTACTTC. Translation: CASSMGGPPRNIQYF.

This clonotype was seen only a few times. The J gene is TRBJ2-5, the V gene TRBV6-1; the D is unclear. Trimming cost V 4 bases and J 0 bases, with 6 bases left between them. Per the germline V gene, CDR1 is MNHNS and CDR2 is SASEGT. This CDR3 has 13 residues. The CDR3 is CASSAINQETQYF. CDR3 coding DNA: TGTGCCAGCAGTGCGATAAACCAAGAGACCCAGTACTTC.

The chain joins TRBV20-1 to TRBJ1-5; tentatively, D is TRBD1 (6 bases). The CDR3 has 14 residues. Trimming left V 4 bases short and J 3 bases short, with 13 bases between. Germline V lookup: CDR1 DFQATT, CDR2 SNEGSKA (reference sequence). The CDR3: CSAITGGVNQPQHF. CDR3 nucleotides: TGCAGTGCTATAACGGGGGGCGTCAATCAGCCCCAGCATTTT.

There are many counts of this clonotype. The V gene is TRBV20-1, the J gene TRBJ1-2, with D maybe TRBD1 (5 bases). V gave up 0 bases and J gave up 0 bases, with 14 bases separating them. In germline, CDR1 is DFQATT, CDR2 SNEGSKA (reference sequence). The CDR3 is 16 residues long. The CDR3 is CSARDAGGGTNYGYTF. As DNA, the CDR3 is TGCAGTGCTAGAGATGCGGGGGGGGGTACTAACTATGGCTACACCTTC.

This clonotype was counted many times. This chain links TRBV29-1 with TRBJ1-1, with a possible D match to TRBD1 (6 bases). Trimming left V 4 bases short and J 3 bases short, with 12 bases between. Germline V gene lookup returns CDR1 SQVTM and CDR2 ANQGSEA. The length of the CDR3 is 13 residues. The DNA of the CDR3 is TGCAGCGTTGCATCGGGGGGCGACACTGAAGCTTTCTTT. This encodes CSVASGGDTEAFF.

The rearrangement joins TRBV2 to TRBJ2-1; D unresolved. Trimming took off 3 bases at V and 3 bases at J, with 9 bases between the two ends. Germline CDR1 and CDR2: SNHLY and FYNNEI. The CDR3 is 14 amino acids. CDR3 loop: CASSESRNYNEQFF. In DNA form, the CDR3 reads TGTGCCAGCAGTGAGTCCAGGAACTACAATGAGCAGTTCTTC.

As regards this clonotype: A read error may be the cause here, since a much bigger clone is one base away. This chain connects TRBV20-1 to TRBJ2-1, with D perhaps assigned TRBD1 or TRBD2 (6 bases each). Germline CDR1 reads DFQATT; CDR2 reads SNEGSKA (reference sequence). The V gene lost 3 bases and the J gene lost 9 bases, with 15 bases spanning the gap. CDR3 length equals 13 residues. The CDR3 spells CSASRGQRSEQFF. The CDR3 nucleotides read TGCAGTGCTAGCCGGGGGCAAAGGAGTGAGCAGTTCTTC.

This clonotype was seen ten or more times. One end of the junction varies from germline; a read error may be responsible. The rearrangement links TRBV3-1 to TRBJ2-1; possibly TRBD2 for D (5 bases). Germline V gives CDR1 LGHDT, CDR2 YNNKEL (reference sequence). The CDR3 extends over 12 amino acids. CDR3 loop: CASSEEGYEQFF. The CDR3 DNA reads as TGTGCCAGCAGCGAAGAGGGATATGAGCAGTTCTTC.

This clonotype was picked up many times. CDR3 residues: CASSFGQGADEAFF. The CDR3 DNA reads TGTGCCAGCAGTTTTGGGCAGGGGGCGGATGAAGCTTTCTTT. V usage is TRBV12-3 or TRBV12-4 and J usage is TRBJ1-1; TRBD1 matches at 8 bases. With 3 bases clipped from V and 7 bases from J, the junction kept 7 bases outside the gene matches. The CDR3 spans 14 residues.

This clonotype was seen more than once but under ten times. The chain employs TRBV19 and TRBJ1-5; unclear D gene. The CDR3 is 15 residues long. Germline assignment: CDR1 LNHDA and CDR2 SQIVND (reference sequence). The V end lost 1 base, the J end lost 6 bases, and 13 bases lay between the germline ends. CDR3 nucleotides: TGTGCCAGTAGTATAGCGAGGGATCACCGTCAGCCCCAGCATTTT. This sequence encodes CASSIARDHRQPQHF.

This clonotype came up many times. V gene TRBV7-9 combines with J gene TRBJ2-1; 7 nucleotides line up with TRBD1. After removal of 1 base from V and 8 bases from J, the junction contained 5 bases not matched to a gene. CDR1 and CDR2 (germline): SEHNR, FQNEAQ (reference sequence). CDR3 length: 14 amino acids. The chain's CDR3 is CASSLGTGEHEQFF. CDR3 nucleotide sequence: TGTGCCAGCAGCTTAGGCACAGGGGAGCATGAGCAGTTCTTC.

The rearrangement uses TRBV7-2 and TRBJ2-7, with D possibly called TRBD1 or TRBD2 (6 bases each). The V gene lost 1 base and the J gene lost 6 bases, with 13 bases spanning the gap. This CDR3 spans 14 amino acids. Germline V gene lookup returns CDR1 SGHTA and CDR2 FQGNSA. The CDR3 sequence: CASSLDWGAGEQYF. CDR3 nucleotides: TGTGCCAGCAGCTTAGATTGGGGGGCTGGCGAGCAGTACTTC.

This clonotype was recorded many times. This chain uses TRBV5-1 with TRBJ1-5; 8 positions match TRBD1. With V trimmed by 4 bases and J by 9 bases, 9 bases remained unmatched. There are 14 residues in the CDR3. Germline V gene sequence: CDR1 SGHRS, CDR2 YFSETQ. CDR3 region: CASSPGQGNWPQHF. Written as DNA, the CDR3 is TGCGCCAGCAGCCCTGGACAGGGTAATTGGCCCCAGCATTTT.

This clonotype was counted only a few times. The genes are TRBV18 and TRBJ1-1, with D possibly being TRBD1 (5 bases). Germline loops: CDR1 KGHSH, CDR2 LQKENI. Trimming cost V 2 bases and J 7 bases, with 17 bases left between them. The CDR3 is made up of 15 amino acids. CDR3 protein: CASSPYDSEGFEAFF. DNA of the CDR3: TGTGCCAGCTCACCATACGACAGTGAGGGATTTGAAGCTTTCTTT. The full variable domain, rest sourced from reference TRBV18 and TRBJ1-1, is NAGVMQNPRHLVRRRGQEARLRCSPMKGHSHVYWYRQLPEEGLKFMVYLQKENIIDESGMPKERFSAEFPKEGPSILRIQQVVRGDSAAYFCASSPYDSEGFEAFFGQGTRLTVV.

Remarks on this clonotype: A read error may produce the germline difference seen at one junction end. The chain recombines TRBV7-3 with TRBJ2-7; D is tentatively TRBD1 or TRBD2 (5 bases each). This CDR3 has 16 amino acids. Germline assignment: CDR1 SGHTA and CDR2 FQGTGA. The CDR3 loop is CTSSPTGTEGSDEQYF. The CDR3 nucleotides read TGTACCAGCAGCCCCACCGGGACCGAGGGATCCGACGAGCAGTACTTC.

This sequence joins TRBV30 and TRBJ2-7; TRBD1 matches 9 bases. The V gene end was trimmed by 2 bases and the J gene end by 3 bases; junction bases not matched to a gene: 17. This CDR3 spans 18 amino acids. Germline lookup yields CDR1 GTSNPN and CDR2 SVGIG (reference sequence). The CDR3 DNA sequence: TGTGCCTGGAGTACCCGACCGGGACAGGGAGGTCGGATCTACGAGCAGTACTTC. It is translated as CAWSTRPGQGGRIYEQYF.

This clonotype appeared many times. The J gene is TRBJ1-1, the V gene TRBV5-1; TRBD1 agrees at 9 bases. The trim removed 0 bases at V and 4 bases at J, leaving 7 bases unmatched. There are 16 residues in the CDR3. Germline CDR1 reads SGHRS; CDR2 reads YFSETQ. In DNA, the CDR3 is TGCGCCAGCAGCTTGGGAATCGGGACAGGGATCACTGAAGCTTTCTTT. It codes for CASSLGIGTGITEAFF. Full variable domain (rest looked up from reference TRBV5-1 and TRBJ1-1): KAGVTQTPRYLIKTRGQQVTLSCSPISGHRSVSWYQQTPGQGLQFLFEYFSETQRNKGNFPGRFSGRQFSNSRSEMNVSTLELGDSALYLCASSLGIGTGITEAFFGQGTRLTVV.